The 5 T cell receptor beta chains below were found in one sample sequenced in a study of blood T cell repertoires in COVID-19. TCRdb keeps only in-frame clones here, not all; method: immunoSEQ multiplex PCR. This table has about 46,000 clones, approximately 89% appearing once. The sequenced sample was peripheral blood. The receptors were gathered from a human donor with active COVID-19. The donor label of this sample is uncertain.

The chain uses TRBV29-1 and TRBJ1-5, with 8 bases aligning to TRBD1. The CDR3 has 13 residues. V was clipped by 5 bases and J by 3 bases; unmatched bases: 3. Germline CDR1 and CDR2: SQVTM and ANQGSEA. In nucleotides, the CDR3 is TGCAGCGTTCTGGACAGGGACAATCAGCCCCAGCATTTT. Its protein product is CSVLDRDNQPQHF.

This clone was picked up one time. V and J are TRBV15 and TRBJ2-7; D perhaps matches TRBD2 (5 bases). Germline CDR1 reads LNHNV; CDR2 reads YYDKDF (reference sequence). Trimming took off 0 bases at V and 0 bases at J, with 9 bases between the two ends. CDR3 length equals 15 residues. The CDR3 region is CATSREEGSSYEQYF. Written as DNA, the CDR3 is TGTGCCACCAGCAGAGAAGAGGGAAGCTCCTACGAGCAGTACTTC.

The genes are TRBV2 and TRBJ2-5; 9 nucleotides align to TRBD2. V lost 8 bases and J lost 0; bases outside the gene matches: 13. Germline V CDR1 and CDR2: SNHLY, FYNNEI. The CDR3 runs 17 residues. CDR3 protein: CASSHFRAGGNQETQYF. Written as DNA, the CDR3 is TGTGCCAGCTCCCACTTTCGGGCGGGGGGGAACCAAGAGACCCAGTACTTC.

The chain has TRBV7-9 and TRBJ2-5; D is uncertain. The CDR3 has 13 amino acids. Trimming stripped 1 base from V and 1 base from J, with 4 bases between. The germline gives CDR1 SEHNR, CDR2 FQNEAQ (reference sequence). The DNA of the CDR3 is TGTGCCAGCAGCTTAGGTATCCAAGAGACCCAGTACTTC. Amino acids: CASSLGIQETQYF.

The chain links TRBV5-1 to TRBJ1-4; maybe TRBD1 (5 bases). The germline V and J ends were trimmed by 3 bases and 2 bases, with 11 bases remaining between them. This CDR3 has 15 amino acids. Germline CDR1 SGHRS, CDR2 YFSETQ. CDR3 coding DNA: TGCGCCAGCAGCTCAGGGATGGGGACTAATGAAAAACTGTTTTTT. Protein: CASSSGMGTNEKLFF. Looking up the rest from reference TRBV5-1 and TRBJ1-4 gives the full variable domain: KAGVTQTPRYLIKTRGQQVTLSCSPISGHRSVSWYQQTPGQGLQFLFEYFSETQRNKGNFPGRFSGRQFSNSRSEMNVSTLELGDSALYLCASSSGMGTNEKLFFGSGTQLSVL.